These 3 T cell receptor beta chains came from one sample sequenced in a study of OX40 agonist ivuxolimab in advanced cancers. Clones were read by immunoSEQ multiplex PCR, and TCRdb kept only the in-frame ones, dropping some. The sample holds 75,000 to 100,000 clones, approximately 91% seen once. The sample was CD4+ or CD8+ T cells sorted from blood, taken in a trial of the OX40 agonist ivuxolimab. Receptor source: an adult with an advanced solid tumor such as melanoma, head and neck, liver or kidney cancer.

The rearrangement uses TRBV19 and TRBJ2-3, with 10 nucleotides matching TRBD2. The CDR3 covers 17 residues. The germline gives CDR1 LNHDA, CDR2 SQIVND (reference sequence). Unmatched junction bases numbered 12, after V lost 8 bases and J lost 1 base. CDR3 sequence reads: CASGGLAGVFGTDTQYF. The DNA for the CDR3 is TGTGCCAGTGGGGGGCTAGCGGGAGTTTTTGGCACAGATACGCAGTATTTT.

The J gene is TRBJ2-5, the V gene TRBV28; D not resolved. V was clipped by 2 bases and J by 0 bases, with 7 bases between them. The V gene's germline CDR1 is MDHEN and CDR2 SYDVKM. CDR3 size: 14 residues. Here the CDR3 DNA reads TGTGCCAGCAGTTTAAGGTCGTACCAAGAGACCCAGTACTTC. This encodes CASSLRSYQETQYF.

This chain connects TRBV7-6 to TRBJ2-7; D is possibly TRBD1 or TRBD2 (5 bases each). The CDR3 spans 14 residues. V dropped 6 bases and J dropped 5 bases, with 17 bases sitting between them. Germline V gene lookup returns CDR1 SGHVS and CDR2 FNYEAQ. The CDR3 DNA is TGTGCCAGCAGGCCGCGTCCCCGAGGGGACGAGCAGTACTTC. Translation: CASRPRPRGDEQYF. The variable domain in full, with the rest retrieved from reference TRBV7-6 and TRBJ2-7, is GAGVSQSPRYKVTKRGQDVALRCDPISGHVSLYWYRQALGQGPEFLTYFNYEAQQDKSGLPNDRFSAERPEGSISTLTIQRTEQRDSAMYRCASRPRPRGDEQYFGPGTRLTVT.